The clone carrying this T cell receptor (beta chain) was counted a few times. This sample was included in a study of T cells in Graves' hyperthyroidism and ophthalmopathy. What was amplified from RNA transcripts were TCR beta CDR3 regions. TCR CDR3 regions were first amplified by RT-PCR with HTBI primers. Each CDR3 protein gets one entry after TCRdb re-called the multiplex PCR reads with MiXCR. The sample has over 350,000 distinct CDR3 sequences; 11% to 15% are singletons. CDR3 length: 14 residues. The V segment lost 4 bases and the J segment 2 bases; nucleotides outside the gene matches: 5. Germline V gives CDR1 MGHDK, CDR2 SYGVNS.

Sequenced: blood. The gene calls are TRBV25-1 and TRBJ2-7, with TRBD1 identical over 7 bases. This clonotype originated in a man aged 45-65 years with Graves' ophthalmopathy. The CDR3: CASSARDSPYEQYF. CDR3 bases: TGTGCCAGCAGTGCCCGGGACAGCCCCTACGAGCAGTACTTC.